This entry lists 27 T cell receptor beta chains sequenced from one sample in a study of vaccination and CD4 T cells after COVID-19 (dated by TCRdb to the early 2020s). Receptor amplification or capture employed PCR. The listed sequencing device is Illumina iSeq 100. TCR sequencing of DNA from cultured CD4+ T cells used the Oncomine TCR Beta short-read assay at the Johns Hopkins FTIC core. The QIAamp micro DNA kit was used to extract genomic DNA from the cultured CD4+ T cells. TCRdb applied fastp at Q25 and MiXCR to the public reads, then kept only in-frame beta chains. Identical CDR3 proteins give one entry, which carries the most common genes and DNA. The sample yields about 7,900 distinct CDR3 sequences; more than 25% were counted once. About 13% of the sample comes from the top ten. The antigens these receptors bind are not known. The treatment or condition label here, explained by the study, means: approximately 9-day PBMC culture with coronavirus spike peptide pools or control peptides (ViraFEST assay). CD4+ T cells from unexposed donors were collected before the COVID-19 pandemic (2011-2018).

The sequencing sample was made of CD4+ T cells from blood, cultured in vitro. All receptors come from a human donor in good health.

This clonotype is judged medium-sized. The chain combines TRBV6-1 with TRBJ2-7; 13 bases are a match to TRBD2. The V gene end was trimmed by 2 bases and the J gene end by 2 bases; junction bases not matched to a gene: 6. Germline CDR1 MNHNS, CDR2 SASEGT. CDR3 length equals 17 residues. CDR3 coding DNA: TGTGCCAGCAGTGAACTGGGGACTAGCGGGACCGCCTACGAGCAGTACTTC. The encoded protein is CASSELGTSGTAYEQYF.

This clonotype was observed once. The chain employs TRBV7-9 and TRBJ1-4; D unclear. From germline, CDR1 is SEHNR and CDR2 FQNEAQ (reference sequence). The V gene lost 2 bases and the J gene lost 0 bases, with 4 bases spanning the gap. CDR3 length: 14 amino acids. The CDR3 DNA reads TGTGCCAGCAGCTTATGGGCAACTAATGAAAAACTGTTTTTT. It encodes CASSLWATNEKLFF.

The V and J genes are TRBV29-1 and TRBJ1-1; D might be TRBD1 (6 bases). The V gene lost 4 bases and the J gene lost 11 bases, with 14 bases spanning the gap. The V gene's germline CDR1 is SQVTM and CDR2 ANQGSEA. The CDR3 is 11 residues long. The CDR3 spells CSVAQGREAFF. Written as DNA, the CDR3 is TGCAGCGTTGCACAGGGAAGGGAGGCTTTCTTT.

The rearrangement links TRBV7-9 to TRBJ2-2, with D tentatively TRBD1 or TRBD2 (6 bases each). Germline lookup yields CDR1 SEHNR and CDR2 FQNEAQ (reference sequence). The ends were cut back, 5 bases at V and 4 bases at J, with 14 bases in the middle. The CDR3 is made up of 15 amino acids. CDR3 in DNA: TGTGCCAGCAGCCCGCTTGGGGGGCGCACCGGGGAGCTGTTTTTT. It codes for CASSPLGGRTGELFF.

For this clonotype: This clone may be a read error of a much larger clone one base away. The chain couples TRBV6-4 to TRBJ2-3, with 9 positions matching TRBD2. This CDR3 region has 15 residues. CDR1 and CDR2 from the germline V gene are MRHNA and SNTAGT. CDR3 DNA: TGTACCAGCAGTGGAGGGGGTAGCGGGAGCGATACGCAGTATTTT. Its translation: CTSSGGGSGSDTQYF.

The chain carries TRBV14 and TRBJ2-7, with a weak D call TRBD2 (5 bases). Germline-derived CDR1 and CDR2 are SGHDN and FVKESK. CDR3 length: 16 residues. V was pared by 0 bases and J by 5 bases, with 17 bases between. The DNA of the CDR3 is TGTGCCAGCAGCCAAGATTATAGGGCTTGGAGGAACGAGCAGTACTTC. Translation gives CASSQDYRAWRNEQYF.

This clonotype was detected only a few times. This chain links TRBV6-2 or TRBV6-3 with TRBJ1-2, with no clear D. The germline CDR1 and CDR2 sequences are MNHEY and SVGEGT. V shed 2 bases and J shed 0 bases, with 4 bases lying between them. The CDR3 sequence is 13 residues long. CDR3 bases: TGTGCCAGCAGTTACGGGCCTAACTATGGCTACACCTTC. Its translation is CASSYGPNYGYTF.

The CDR3 sequence: CASSPPSNEQFF. In nucleotides, the CDR3 is TGTGCCAGCAGCCCCCCATCCAATGAGCAGTTCTTC. The rearrangement joins TRBV7-2 to TRBJ2-1; D is undetermined. The V end was cut by 5 bases, the J end by 6 bases, with 8 bases between. The CDR3 covers 12 residues. The germline CDR1 and CDR2 sequences are SGHTA and FQGNSA. Drawing the rest from reference TRBV7-2 and TRBJ2-1, the complete variable domain is GAGVSQSPSNKVTEKGKDVELRCDPISGHTALYWYRQSLGQGLEFLIYFQGNSAPDKSGLPSDRFSAERTGGSVSTLTIQRTQQEDSAVYLCASSPPSNEQFFGPGTRLTVL.

This sequence joins TRBV5-5 and TRBJ1-5, with TRBD1 matching over 7 bases. V was pared by 4 bases and J by 4 bases, with 5 bases of the junction left unmatched. CDR1 is SGHKS and CDR2 is YYEKEE in the germline V gene (reference sequence). This CDR3 comprises 14 residues. This CDR3 is CASSRARGNQPQHF. For the CDR3, the DNA is TGTGCCAGCAGCCGTGCCAGGGGGAATCAGCCCCAGCATTTT.

This chain uses TRBV20-1 with TRBJ2-3, with TRBD2 identical over 12 bases. Germline loops: CDR1 DFQATT, CDR2 SNEGSKA (reference sequence). The CDR3 is 15 residues long. V lost 8 bases to trimming and J lost 1 base; unmatched junction nucleotides: 7. CDR3 amino acids: CSRLAGVLGTDTQYF. For the CDR3, the DNA is TGCAGTCGACTAGCGGGAGTGCTGGGCACAGATACGCAGTATTTT.

This sequence joins TRBV6-2 or TRBV6-3 and TRBJ2-6; D gene unclear. This CDR3 contains 14 residues. The V and J ends lost 2 bases and 0 bases respectively, with 2 bases between them. Germline V gives CDR1 MNHEY, CDR2 SVGEGT. CDR3 sequence reads: CASSYSSGANVLTF. For the CDR3, the DNA is TGTGCCAGCAGTTACAGCTCTGGGGCCAACGTCCTGACTTTC.

In its sample, this clonotype was seen a few times. The genes are TRBV6-2 or TRBV6-3 and TRBJ1-2; D gene unclear. Trimming pared 8 bases from V and 3 bases from J, leaving 13 bases between. This CDR3 contains 13 residues. CDR1 is MNHEY, CDR2 SVGEGT, per germline. Here the CDR3 DNA reads TGTGCCAGCGGTCGCCGGGGAGACTATGGCTACACCTTC. Translating gives CASGRRGDYGYTF.

The chain carries TRBV20-1 and TRBJ1-1, with unresolved D. Deletions cut 5 bases from V and 1 base from J, with 11 bases between. This CDR3 is 13 amino acids long. The germline CDR1 and CDR2 sequences are DFQATT and SNEGSKA (reference sequence). The CDR3 DNA reads TGCAGTGCTTTCATCGGAGCGAACACTGAAGCTTTCTTT. Protein product: CSAFIGANTEAFF.

There are a few counts of this clonotype. The rearrangement joins TRBV6-1 to TRBJ2-1; 11 positions match TRBD2. Germline values: CDR1 MNHNS, CDR2 SASEGT. The CDR3 is 15 residues long. After removal of 6 bases from V and 4 bases from J, the junction contained 5 bases not matched to a gene. The CDR3 DNA reads TGTGCCAGCAGATTAGCGGGAGGGCCTTACAATGAGCAGTTCTTC. As protein: CASRLAGGPYNEQFF.

J is TRBJ2-3 and V is TRBV20-1; 10 positions match TRBD2. The CDR3 is 16 residues long. Germline-derived CDR1 and CDR2 are DFQATT and SNEGSKA (reference sequence). Unmatched junction bases numbered 8, after V lost 3 bases and J lost 2 bases. CDR3: CSASPRLAGPTDTQYF. The DNA of the CDR3 is TGCAGTGCTAGTCCTCGACTAGCGGGCCCCACAGATACGCAGTATTTT.

This clonotype was seen a handful of times. V is TRBV28 and J is TRBJ2-7; D is undetermined. Germline V gene sequence: CDR1 MDHEN, CDR2 SYDVKM. This CDR3 spans 12 amino acids. V was cut by 6 bases and J by 4 bases, with 10 bases left in between. CDR3 coding DNA: TGTGCCAGCAGCCTTAGGGAATACGAGCAGTACTTC. Protein sequence: CASSLREYEQYF. Drawing the rest from reference TRBV28 and TRBJ2-7, the complete variable domain is DVKVTQSSRYLVKRTGEKVFLECVQDMDHENMFWYRQDPGLGLRLIYFSYDVKMKEKGDIPEGYSVSREKKERFSLILESASTNQTSMYLCASSLREYEQYFGPGTRLTVT.

The chain has TRBV24-1 and TRBJ2-1; TRBD1 matches 7 bases. The CDR3 length is 15 residues. The V gene's germline CDR1 is KGHDR and CDR2 SFDVKD. Trimming cost V 0 bases and J 7 bases; bases outside gene matches: 5. CDR3 protein: CATSDLPGGENEQFF. DNA for the CDR3: TGTGCCACCAGTGATTTGCCAGGGGGTGAAAATGAGCAGTTCTTC.

The chain has TRBV20-1 and TRBJ2-4; D is undetermined. Germline V gene data show CDR1 as DFQATT and CDR2 as SNEGSKA (reference sequence). Trimming cost V 3 bases and J 4 bases, with 10 bases left between them. CDR3 length: 13 residues. DNA of the CDR3: TGCAGTGCTAGTGGCAGTCCTAAAAACATTCAGTACTTC. The encoded protein is CSASGSPKNIQYF.

This clonotype was seen a few times. This chain joins TRBV28 and TRBJ1-5, with a tentative D call TRBD1 (6 bases). This CDR3 has 12 residues. Deletions cut 5 bases from V and 6 bases from J, with 8 bases between. Germline-derived CDR1 and CDR2 are MDHEN and SYDVKM. CDR3 nucleotides: TGTGCCAGCAGTCCACAGGGTCAGCCCCAGCATTTT. As protein: CASSPQGQPQHF.

Relative to its sample, this clonotype is medium-sized. The rearrangement joins TRBV20-1 to TRBJ1-5; 7 positions match TRBD1. The germline gives CDR1 DFQATT, CDR2 SNEGSKA (reference sequence). With V trimmed by 6 bases and J by 6 bases, 8 bases remained unmatched. The CDR3 length is 13 residues. The CDR3 DNA sequence: TGCAGTGCCGCTGGACAGGCAGGTCAGCCCCAGCATTTT. Its translation is CSAAGQAGQPQHF.

This clonotype has a handful of counts. CDR3 amino acids: CATKGNSPQSYNEQFF. The CDR3 region has the DNA TGTGCCACCAAGGGTAACTCCCCCCAATCCTACAATGAGCAGTTCTTC. The rearrangement joins TRBV15 to TRBJ2-1; the D is unclear. V was trimmed by 7 bases and J by 1 base, leaving 17 bases between them. The germline V gene has CDR1 LNHNV and CDR2 YYDKDF (reference sequence). This CDR3 is 16 amino acids long.

This clonotype is classed as large (0.1 to 1%). V and J are TRBV20-1 and TRBJ2-5; D might be TRBD2 (5 bases). The CDR3 has 13 amino acids. Looked up from germline, CDR1 is DFQATT and CDR2 is SNEGSKA (reference sequence). Trimming cost V 2 bases and J 4 bases, with 11 bases left between them. This CDR3 reads CSARPGVGETQYF. Here the CDR3 DNA reads TGCAGTGCTAGACCCGGGGTTGGAGAGACCCAGTACTTC.

This clonotype turned up a few times. The CDR3, as DNA: TGTGCCAGCAGTTTGGGACGAATGGGCAATGAGCAGTTCTTC. It encodes CASSLGRMGNEQFF. This chain uses TRBV27 with TRBJ2-1; D possibly matches TRBD1 or TRBD2 (5 bases each). CDR1 is MNHEY and CDR2 is SMNVEV in the germline V gene (reference sequence). V dropped 3 bases and J dropped 6 bases, with 12 bases sitting between them. CDR3 length: 14 residues.

This clonotype was found a few times. The chain links TRBV6-2 or TRBV6-3 to TRBJ2-7; 9 bases agree with TRBD1. The junction had 12 bases not matched to a gene; V was cut back by 4 bases and J by 2 bases. Germline-derived CDR1 and CDR2 are MNHEY and SVGEGT. The CDR3 is 17 residues long. The CDR3 DNA reads as TGTGCCAGCAGTTCCCGCGGGACAGGGAAGAAGGCCTACGAGCAGTACTTC. This encodes CASSSRGTGKKAYEQYF.

Only a few counts were recorded for this clonotype. The chain has TRBV28 and TRBJ1-5, with D possibly matching TRBD1 (6 bases). This CDR3 is built from 16 residues. Germline loops: CDR1 MDHEN, CDR2 SYDVKM. V lost 3 bases and J 5 bases, leaving 17 bases between the germline ends. This CDR3 is CASSLTGRKGDQPQHF. The CDR3 region has the DNA TGTGCCAGCAGTTTGACAGGTCGGAAGGGAGATCAGCCCCAGCATTTT.

The CDR3 region is CASSLLGVSYEQYF. The CDR3 DNA reads TGTGCCAGCAGTTTATTGGGGGTGTCCTACGAGCAGTACTTC. The V gene is TRBV28, the J gene TRBJ2-7; D may be TRBD1 or TRBD2 (5 bases each). The CDR3 runs 14 residues. Trimming shortened V by 1 base and J by 1 base, and 8 bases separated the two germline ends. Germline CDR1 reads MDHEN; CDR2 reads SYDVKM.

By sample fraction, this clonotype is medium-sized (0.01 to 0.1%). The chain is built from TRBV6-1 and TRBJ1-6; D not resolved. The CDR3 consists of 12 residues. Germline loops: CDR1 MNHNS, CDR2 SASEGT. V was trimmed by 2 bases and J by 4 bases, leaving 0 bases between them. The CDR3 DNA reads TGTGCCAGCAGTGAATATAATTCACCCCTCCACTTT. It encodes CASSEYNSPLHF.